This passage covers 23 T cell receptor beta chains from one sample sequenced in a study of human T cells and chemical hapten exposure. Time point indicated: patch test 1, 2 weeks after DPC sensitization. Treatment here: therapeutic diphenylcyclopropenone sensitization with weekly scalp DPC. One entry per CDR3 protein, called by TCRdb with MiXCR from the RACE reads. The sample comprises some 340,000 distinct CDR3 sequences, around 7% of which are singletons, and 8.4% rests with the top ten. The source was whole blood, collected in connection with sensitization to the hapten diphenylcyclopropenone (DPC). The receptors shown here come from a young woman with alopecia areata. Some clones in this sample may be carry-over from other donors' samples.

In this sample, this clonotype turned up a few times. V is TRBV14 and J is TRBJ1-2; 8 nucleotides match TRBD1. The CDR3 loop spans 15 amino acids. The V segment lost 4 bases and the J segment 8 bases; nucleotides outside the gene matches: 12. Per the germline V gene, CDR1 is SGHDN and CDR2 is FVKESK. Here the CDR3 DNA reads TGTGCCAGCAGCCCCCGAGTACAGGGGGATTTCGGCTACACCTTC. Its translation: CASSPRVQGDFGYTF.

J is TRBJ2-3 and V is TRBV7-9; 7 nucleotides match TRBD2. Germline trimming cut 4 bases from V and 2 bases from J; bases unmatched to any gene: 3. Germline CDR1 reads SEHNR; CDR2 reads FQNEAQ (reference sequence). The CDR3 spans 14 residues. CDR3 DNA: TGTGCCAGCAGCTCTTGGGACTACACAGATACGCAGTATTTT. Its translation: CASSSWDYTDTQYF.

The chain employs TRBV18 and TRBJ1-1; 11 bases map to TRBD1. Germline V gene data show CDR1 as KGHSH and CDR2 as LQKENI. The V gene end was trimmed by 6 bases and the J gene end by 4 bases; junction bases not matched to a gene: 1. This CDR3 region has 13 residues. The CDR3 nucleotides are TGTGCCAGCTCCGGGACAGGGGGCACTGAAGCTTTCTTT. Translated: CASSGTGGTEAFF.

The chain recombines TRBV20-1 with TRBJ1-5; a possible D gene is TRBD1 (5 bases). Trimming pared 1 base from V and 3 bases from J, leaving 16 bases between. This CDR3 has 16 amino acids. CDR1 is DFQATT and CDR2 is SNEGSKA in the germline V gene (reference sequence). The CDR3 DNA follows: TGCAGTGCTAGAGGTGATAGTTGGGGCCTCAATCAGCCCCAGCATTTT. Its protein product is CSARGDSWGLNQPQHF.

This clonotype was counted many times. The CDR3 sequence: CASSQDQGVPYEQYF. Written as DNA, the CDR3 is TGTGCCAGCAGCCAAGATCAGGGGGTACCCTACGAGCAGTACTTC. This chain uses TRBV4-2 with TRBJ2-7, with 7 bases that match TRBD1. Germline trimming cut 0 bases from V and 2 bases from J; bases unmatched to any gene: 4. The CDR3 consists of 15 residues. Germline lookup yields CDR1 LGHNA and CDR2 YNFKEQ.

The J gene is TRBJ1-3, the V gene TRBV12-5; no clear D. Germline CDR1 LGHNT, CDR2 FRNRAP. Trimming took off 5 bases at V and 3 bases at J, with 17 bases between the two ends. CDR3 length equals 16 residues. The CDR3 nucleotides are TGTGCTAGTGGTCCTATCCCCTGGGCTATTGGAAACACCATATATTTT. Its translation is CASGPIPWAIGNTIYF.

Ten or more counts support this clonotype. The V and J genes are TRBV3-1 and TRBJ2-1; 9 bases match TRBD2. The germline CDR1 and CDR2 sequences are LGHDT and YNNKEL (reference sequence). Trimming at V came to 4 bases and at J to 1 base, leaving 2 bases not matched to a gene. The CDR3 loop spans 15 amino acids. CDR3 amino acids: CASSLAGASYNEQFF. In DNA form, the CDR3 reads TGTGCCAGCAGCCTAGCGGGGGCTTCCTACAATGAGCAGTTCTTC.

This clonotype was seen many times. The chain couples TRBV29-1 to TRBJ1-5, with TRBD1 as a possible D gene (5 bases). This CDR3 has 15 residues. From germline, CDR1 is SQVTM and CDR2 ANQGSEA. V lost 4 bases and J lost 0, with 13 bases in between. CDR3 sequence (DNA): TGCAGCGTTGTGGAGCAGGGCTATAGCAATCAGCCCCAGCATTTT. Translation: CSVVEQGYSNQPQHF. The variable domain in full, completed from reference TRBV29-1 and TRBJ1-5, reads SAVISQKPSRDICQRGTSLTIQCQVDSQVTMMFWYRQQPGQSLTLIATANQGSEATYESGFVIDKFPISRPNLTFSTLTVSNMSPEDSSIYLCSVVEQGYSNQPQHFGDGTRLSIL.

The chain combines TRBV4-3 with TRBJ2-5; D not certain. Trimming took off 5 bases at V and 7 bases at J, with 14 bases between the two ends. CDR3 length: 13 amino acids. CDR1 and CDR2 (germline): LGHNA, YSLEER. CDR3 region: CASSSTWEGTQYF. In DNA, the CDR3 is TGCGCCAGCAGCTCCACTTGGGAAGGGACCCAGTACTTC.

This clonotype has more than one count but fewer than ten. J is TRBJ1-4 and V is TRBV4-3, with 7 bases fitting TRBD1. J lost 3 bases, V lost 4 bases, and 5 bases had no gene match. The CDR3 consists of 15 residues. Germline CDR1 LGHNA, CDR2 YSLEER. This CDR3 is CASSPTGTANEKLFF. The CDR3 region has the DNA TGCGCCAGCAGCCCCACCGGGACAGCTAATGAAAAACTGTTTTTT.

The CDR3 DNA sequence: TGTGCCACCAGTGAGGGGACGACCTATGGCTACACCTTC. It yields the protein CATSEGTTYGYTF. The V gene is TRBV24-1, the J gene TRBJ1-2, with D perhaps TRBD1 (5 bases). Germline V gene data show CDR1 as KGHDR and CDR2 as SFDVKD. This CDR3 is built from 13 residues. The V end was cut by 4 bases, the J end by 4 bases, with 9 bases between.

V gene TRBV12-3 or TRBV12-4 combines with J gene TRBJ1-2; the D gene is possibly TRBD1 (5 bases). V gave up 7 bases and J gave up 8 bases, with 17 bases separating them. This CDR3 comprises 13 residues. CDR3 protein: CASTPVGAQGYTF. The CDR3 bases are TGTGCCAGCACCCCGGTCGGGGCGCAGGGCTACACCTTC.

This clonotype was observed at least ten times. The chain uses TRBV7-9 and TRBJ1-4; D not resolved. Per the germline V gene, CDR1 is SEHNR and CDR2 is FQNEAQ (reference sequence). The germline V and J ends were trimmed by 3 bases and 4 bases, with 6 bases remaining between them. The CDR3 contains 13 residues. This CDR3 is CASSLVLNEKLFF. CDR3 DNA: TGTGCCAGCAGCTTGGTACTTAATGAAAAACTGTTTTTT.

V usage is TRBV28 and J usage is TRBJ1-2; D is perhaps TRBD1 (5 bases). The V gene lost 8 bases and the J gene lost 3 bases, with 13 bases spanning the gap. CDR3 length equals 13 residues. Germline CDR1 and CDR2: MDHEN and SYDVKM. Here the CDR3 DNA reads TGTGCCAGCTCGTTGGGGGATTACTATGGCTACACCTTC. It encodes CASSLGDYYGYTF.

This clonotype has a count of ten or more. An end of the junction does not agree with germline; a read error may underlie this. The rearrangement joins TRBV6-6 to TRBJ2-5; no clear D. Germline V lookup: CDR1 MNHNY, CDR2 SVGAGI (reference sequence). The CDR3 covers 12 residues. CDR3 DNA: TGTGCCAGCAGTTACGGGTCGGCGACCACCTCTTTC. It encodes CASSYGSATTSF.

This clonotype showed up many times. The chain carries TRBV7-9 and TRBJ2-5; no clear D gene. Germline CDR1 SEHNR, CDR2 FQNEAQ (reference sequence). V dropped 1 base and J dropped 7 bases, with 7 bases sitting between them. The CDR3 is 12 residues long. The DNA of the CDR3 is TGTGCCAGCAGCTTAGATTCGCGGACCCAGTACTTC. This codes for CASSLDSRTQYF.

This clonotype was picked up a small number of times. The V call is TRBV25-1, the J call TRBJ1-2, with no clear D. Trimming stripped 5 bases from V and 0 bases from J, with 10 bases between. Germline CDR1 is MGHDK and CDR2 is SYGVNS. The CDR3 is 14 amino acids. CDR3 in amino acids: CASSLGMANYGYTF. In DNA form, the CDR3 reads TGTGCCAGCAGTCTAGGGATGGCTAACTATGGCTACACCTTC.

This clonotype was seen more than once but under ten times. The chain recombines TRBV12-3 or TRBV12-4 with TRBJ2-1; the D is unclear. This CDR3 is 12 amino acids long. With 3 bases removed from V and 8 bases from J, the gap between germline ends came to 8 bases. DNA of the CDR3: TGTGCCAGCAGTTTTAGACGGGATGAGCAGTTCTTC. This gives the protein CASSFRRDEQFF.

The chain couples TRBV10-3 to TRBJ1-1; D is possibly TRBD1 (6 bases). Germline assignment: CDR1 ENHRY and CDR2 SYGVKD. Trimming stripped 0 bases from V and 7 bases from J, with 12 bases between. CDR3 length: 14 residues. CDR3 DNA: TGTGCCATCAGTGAGTCGACAGGCGGAGGTGAAGCTTTCTTT. Its translation is CAISESTGGGEAFF.

This clonotype was counted many times. The chain has TRBV6-2 or TRBV6-3 and TRBJ2-1; TRBD1 is a possible D gene (7 bases). V lost 7 bases to trimming and J lost 9 bases, with 13 bases between them. CDR1 is MNHEY and CDR2 is SVGEGT in the germline V gene. This CDR3 is 12 amino acids long. The CDR3, as DNA: TGTGCCAGCATTGGACAGGAGGGTGAGCAGTTCTTC. This translates into CASIGQEGEQFF.

There are a few counts of this clonotype. This chain joins TRBV7-2 and TRBJ2-5; 12 positions match TRBD2. V shed 3 bases, J shed 2 bases, and the junction held 1 base outside the gene matches. This CDR3 is 15 amino acids long. The germline gives CDR1 SGHTA, CDR2 FQGNSA. This CDR3 reads CASSFGLAGQETQYF. DNA of the CDR3: TGTGCCAGCAGCTTCGGACTAGCGGGGCAAGAGACCCAGTACTTC.

This chain links TRBV5-1 with TRBJ2-5; 9 bases align to TRBD1. Germline CDR1 SGHRS, CDR2 YFSETQ. The CDR3 is made up of 16 amino acids. The V gene end was trimmed by 0 bases and the J gene end by 4 bases; junction bases not matched to a gene: 7. This chain's CDR3 is CASSLASGTGRETQYF. The CDR3 DNA reads TGCGCCAGCAGCTTGGCCTCAGGGACAGGGCGAGAGACCCAGTACTTC. The full variable domain, rest sourced from reference TRBV5-1 and TRBJ2-5, is KAGVTQTPRYLIKTRGQQVTLSCSPISGHRSVSWYQQTPGQGLQFLFEYFSETQRNKGNFPGRFSGRQFSNSRSEMNVSTLELGDSALYLCASSLASGTGRETQYFGPGTRLLVL.

This clonotype was seen many times. This rearrangement joins TRBV4-2 to TRBJ2-6; weak D call: TRBD1 (5 bases). V lost 3 bases and J lost 0, with 15 bases in between. The CDR3 length is 18 residues. Germline loops: CDR1 LGHNA, CDR2 YNFKEQ. CDR3 in amino acids: CASSQQGRGFSGANVLTF. The CDR3 DNA sequence: TGTGCCAGCAGCCAGCAGGGTAGGGGATTCTCTGGGGCCAACGTCCTGACTTTC.